Reported below is one TCR beta chain. The sample originates from a study of blood T cell repertoires in COVID-19. Whole-study context: Acute and convalescent COVID-19 samples came from the United States, Italy and Spain.

How the authors handled the data: Amplified reference gene primers provided the basis for estimating nucleated cell counts. Libraries were prepared by immunoSEQ multiplex PCR; TCRdb keeps only in-frame clonotypes and omits some of them. The V and J calls and clone size were taken over from that table, and D and trimming were inferred from the DNA. Here the sample spans about 20,000 clones, nearly 90% being singletons. The CDR3 consists of 15 residues. Germline lookup yields CDR1 KGHDR and CDR2 SFDVKD. V was trimmed by 3 bases and J by 2 bases, leaving 12 bases between them. The V gene is TRBV24-1, the J gene TRBJ2-5; tentatively, D is TRBD2 (5 bases). The sample taken for sequencing was peripheral blood. The TCR comes from a human donor in a cohort sampled during active COVID-19. The donor label of this sample is uncertain. CDR3: CATSDPRGLQETQYF. The DNA for the CDR3 is TGTGCCACCAGTGATCCGAGAGGGCTTCAAGAGACCCAGTACTTC.